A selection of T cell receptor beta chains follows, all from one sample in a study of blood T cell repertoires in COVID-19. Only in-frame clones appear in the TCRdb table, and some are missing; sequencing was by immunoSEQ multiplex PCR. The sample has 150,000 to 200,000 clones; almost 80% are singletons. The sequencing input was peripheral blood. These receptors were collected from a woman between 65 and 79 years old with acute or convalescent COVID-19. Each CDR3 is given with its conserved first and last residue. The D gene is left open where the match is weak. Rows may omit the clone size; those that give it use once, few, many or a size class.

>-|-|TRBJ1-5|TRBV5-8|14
TGTGCCAGCAGCTCTGGACAGTACAATCAGCCCCAGCATTTT
CASSSGQYNQPQHF
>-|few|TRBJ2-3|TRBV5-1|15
TGCGCCAGCAGCTTGGATCCCGGGTTTACAGATACGCAGTATTTT
CASSLDPGFTDTQYF
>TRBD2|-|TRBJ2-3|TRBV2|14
TGTGCCAGCAGGGGGGACTATATCACAGATACGCAGTATTTT
CASRGDYITDTQYF
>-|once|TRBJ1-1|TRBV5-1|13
TGCGCCAGCCGCCCAGAGCATCGGGGGTTGGCTTTCTTT
CASRPEHRGLAFF
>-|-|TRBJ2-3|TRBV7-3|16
TGTGCCAGCAGCTTAACCTCAGGGGCCCGCACAGATACGCAGTATTTT
CASSLTSGARTDTQYF
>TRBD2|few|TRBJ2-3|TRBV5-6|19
TGTGCCAGCAGCTTCCCGGGTGGGATAGCGGGAGTCGGCGCAGATACGCAGTATTTT
CASSFPGGIAGVGADTQYF
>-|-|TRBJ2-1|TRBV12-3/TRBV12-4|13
TGTGCCAGCAGTTCTAATATACTCAATGAGCAGTTCTTC
CASSSNILNEQFF
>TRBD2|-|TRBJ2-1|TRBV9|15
TGTGCCAGCAGCGCTAGCGGGACCATCTACAATGAGCAGTTCTTC
CASSASGTIYNEQFF
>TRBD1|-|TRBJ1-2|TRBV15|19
TGTGCCACCAGCAGAGTTTCGGGACAGGGGGCGCGGTTAAACTATGGCTACACCTTC
CATSRVSGQGARLNYGYTF
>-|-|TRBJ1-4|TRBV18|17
TGTGCCAGCTCACCATTGGGGGCGTCCGCAACTAATGAAAAACTGTTTTTT
CASSPLGASATNEKLFF
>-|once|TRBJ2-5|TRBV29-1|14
TGCAGCGTTGGGCACAGCGGTTACCAAGAGACCCAGTACTTC
CSVGHSGYQETQYF